Reported below is one TCR beta chain. This clonotype was observed a single time. No cognate antigen has been identified for it. There are no base qualities to consult, and no much larger clone falls within one base. Library construction relied on 5' RACE. For sequencing, an Illumina HiSeq 2500 was employed. A second PCR of roughly 7 to 11 cycles was performed with a sample-barcoded 5' primer and a J-beta primer mix. Each TCR beta cDNA molecule received a unique molecular identifier from a template-switch 5' adaptor carrying 12 random nucleotides. At least 2.5 million CDR3-containing paired-end reads were obtained from each sample. First-strand cDNA was synthesized from all RNA with the Mint cDNA synthesis kit, primed by a TRBC-specific oligonucleotide. Following uracil-DNA glycosylase treatment, a first 18-cycle PCR with universal primers M1SS and BC2_uni_R was performed on all cDNA. Processing in the source paper ran as follows. For normalization, 1 million high-quality reads were randomly selected from each sample, with every read carrying a distinct molecular identifier. Instead of being binned into consensus sequences, reads with shared molecular identifiers were discarded. CDR3 identification, clonotype clustering and error correction used MiTCR with a Q25 quality threshold and the strictest error-elimination algorithm. A nonparametric unseen species model using Euler transformation provided a lower-bound estimate of total TCR beta diversity. The public reads were quality trimmed at Q25 with fastp and then assembled into clones with MiXCR by TCRdb, keeping productive beta chains. Each CDR3 protein appears once, grouped with its most common genes and DNA. Here the V and J calls rest on TCRdb's processing, not on the authors' analysis. This sample holds roughly 800,000 distinct CDR3 sequences; roughly 50% were observed only once. The ten largest clones take up approximately 21% of the sample.

Counted from cysteine to phenylalanine, this CDR3 has 14 amino acids. Left in the record is the CDR3 DNA by itself, 42 bases read in frame from the first base. In the germline V gene, CDR1 corresponds to MGHDK and CDR2 to SYGVNS. The trim is 6 bases for V and 3 bases for J, with a gap of 14 bases between the germline ends. The sample belongs to a study of blood T cells in healthy people across ages (dated by TCRdb to the mid-2010s). Describing the broader study: In model experiments, template switching captured roughly one uniquely barcoded TCR beta cDNA molecule for every two T cells. The study measured age-related changes in TCR beta repertoire diversity using deep sequencing normalized with unique cDNA molecular identifiers. The donors were divided into four age groups: young (average roughly 15 years), middle-aged (around 37), aged (approximately 62) and long-lived (roughly 82). The study analyzed two additional independent replicas of 1 million unique cDNA reads from the same blood draw for two donors, one aged 18 to 29 and one aged 80 or older. To avoid experimental bias, donors of different ages were spread randomly across the sequencing lanes. Overall study results and their limits: Bulk unsorted PBMC profiling prevented conclusive comparison of naive and antigen-experienced compartments. Observed TCR beta diversity correlated strongly with the percentage of naive T cells measured by flow cytometry. As age increased, observed TCR beta diversity per million T cells dropped in a roughly linear way, and a significant reduction was already evident by age around 41. Compared with the aged group, the long-lived group had more naive CD4+ T cells, fewer expanded clones and increased TCR diversity, a pattern suggesting age selection. Because the CMV infection status of the donors was unknown, age-related changes in expanded clonotypes may potentially have been confounded. Estimates of total diversity from one million sequenced T cells were regarded as lower bounds and underestimates.

The roughly 39 donors, aged about 6 to 100 years, were systemically healthy Caucasian individuals from Russia. Each donor gave 8 to 10 milliliters of peripheral blood, collected into EDTA-treated Vacutainer tubes. Ficoll-Paque density-gradient centrifugation was used to isolate PBMCs, with at least 6 million obtained per sample. Total RNA, at least 6 micrograms per sample, was extracted from PBMCs with Trizol reagent. For every donor, an aliquot of PBMCs went through flow cytometry to measure the percentages of naive CD45RAhigh/CD27high T cells. The TCR originated in a man aged 30 to 45 in good health. The sequencing sample was made of blood. The chain was built from TRBV25-1 and TRBJ1-1; the D region possibly corresponds to TRBD1 (5 bases align). The nucleotides read TGTGCCAGCAGACACAGGTTGGGGGACACTGAAGCTTTCTTT. This translates into CASRHRLGDTEAFF.